A selection of T cell receptor beta chains follows, all from one sample in a study of cytomegalovirus exposure and HLA in healthy donors. Clones were sequenced by immunoSEQ multiplex PCR, and TCRdb holds only the in-frame ones, with some missing. The repertoire includes roughly 68,000 clones, more than 95% of them detected once, and around 2.5% sits in the top ten. Sequencing was carried out using PBMCs. Receptor source: a man between 18 and 35 years old in good health and CMV-seronegative. Both conserved end residues are part of each CDR3. Fields, in order: V gene, clone size, J gene, D gene, CDR3 DNA, CDR3 protein. A D gene is named only where the DNA matches it firmly. A clone size is listed for some rows: how often the clone was seen (once, few, many), or a class if it is expanded.

TRBV29-1,.,TRBJ2-7,.,TGCAGCGTTGAACGGTCAGGGCCCCCCTACGAGCAGTACTTC,CSVERSGPPYEQYF
TRBV5-5,.,TRBJ2-7,TRBD2,TGTGCCAGCAGCTTGGCCTCGATAGCGGGAGGTTCCTACGAGCAGTACTTC,CASSLASIAGGSYEQYF
TRBV1,.,TRBJ2-3,.,TGCACCAGCAGCCAAGATTGGGGACTAGCGGGAGGGGCAGATACGCAGTATTTT,CTSSQDWGLAGGADTQYF
TRBV6-1,.,TRBJ2-7,TRBD2,TGTGCCAGCAGTGACCGCGTCGGGGAGGGGCGGCACTTC,CASSDRVGEGRHF
TRBV6-5,.,TRBJ1-2,TRBD1,TGTGCCAGCAGTTACTCGAGACAGGGAGGTGGCTACACCTTC,CASSYSRQGGGYTF
TRBV5-1,.,TRBJ2-7,TRBD1,TGCGCCAGCAGCTTGAGACAGGGGTTGAACGAGCAGTACTTC,CASSLRQGLNEQYF
TRBV2,.,TRBJ1-4,TRBD1,TGTGCCAGCACGGAGCAGGGGGGAGAAAAACTGTTTTTT,CASTEQGGEKLFF
TRBV19,.,TRBJ2-1,.,TGTGCCAGTAGTATAGACCGGGACACCGAGCAGTTCTTC,CASSIDRDTEQFF
TRBV11-3,.,TRBJ2-2,TRBD1,TGTGCCAGCAGCCCCGGGACAGGGGGGTCATCCGGGGAGCTGTTTTTT,CASSPGTGGSSGELFF
TRBV29-1,.,TRBJ2-1,TRBD1,TGCAGCGTTGAATGGCGGGGACAGGTTACCTACAATGAGCAGTTCTTC,CSVEWRGQVTYNEQFF
TRBV11-2,.,TRBJ2-2,.,TGTGCCAGCAGCTTAAGGCGAGGGACCGGGGAGCTGTTTTTT,CASSLRRGTGELFF
TRBV5-6,.,TRBJ2-1,TRBD1,TGTGCCAGCAGCCCATTCAGACAGGGGATTCACAATGAGCAGTTCTTC,CASSPFRQGIHNEQFF
TRBV7-3,.,TRBJ2-3,TRBD2,TGTGCCAGCAGCTTGACTAGCGGGAGGCCAAGGGATACGCAGTATTTT,CASSLTSGRPRDTQYF
TRBV5-4,few,TRBJ2-3,TRBD2,TGTGCCAGCAGCTTGGTTAGCGGGAGTCGAGATACGCAGTATTTT,CASSLVSGSRDTQYF
TRBV6-5,.,TRBJ1-2,.,TGTGCCAGCAGTTACTCTGAGAAGGGGCCGAGCGGCTACACCTTC,CASSYSEKGPSGYTF
TRBV6-5,.,TRBJ1-5,.,TGTGCCGCGCTACAGGGCTACAATCAGCCCCAGCATTTT,CAALQGYNQPQHF
TRBV9,.,TRBJ2-3,.,TGTGCCAGCAGCATACACCTTTTGGCAGATACGCAGTATTTT,CASSIHLLADTQYF
TRBV28,.,TRBJ2-7,.,TGTGCCAGCACTCCCCCCGGGTCCTACGAGCAGTACTTC,CASTPPGSYEQYF
TRBV2,.,TRBJ1-1,.,TGTGCCAGTCTCGACAGCATGAACACTGAAGCTTTCTTT,CASLDSMNTEAFF
TRBV5-1,.,TRBJ2-2,TRBD2,TGCGCCAGCACCGCGACTAGCGAGAACACCGGGGAGCTGTTTTTT,CASTATSENTGELFF
TRBV6-1,.,TRBJ2-3,.,TGTGCCAGCAGTGAAGGAGCAACCTACTACGCAGATACGCAGTATTTT,CASSEGATYYADTQYF
TRBV29-1,.,TRBJ1-1,.,TGCAGCGTCGCTCAGGGGCTGAACACTGAAGCTTTCTTT,CSVAQGLNTEAFF
TRBV7-9,.,TRBJ1-1,TRBD1,TGTGCCAGCAGCTTAGGGAGGACAGGGGGGGACACTGAAGCTTTCTTT,CASSLGRTGGDTEAFF
TRBV7-3,.,TRBJ2-3,TRBD2,TGTGCCAGCAGCTTAAAAGGGAGGGGATCGCTCACAGATACGCAGTATTTT,CASSLKGRGSLTDTQYF
TRBV27,.,TRBJ2-7,.,TGTGCCAGGGGGACATATGGAGGCGACGCCTACGAGCAGTACTTC,CARGTYGGDAYEQYF
TRBV10-3,.,TRBJ1-2,TRBD1,TGTGCCATCAGTCCGGGACAGGGAAAGTATGGCTACACCTTC,CAISPGQGKYGYTF
TRBV20-1,.,TRBJ2-7,.,TGCAGTGCTCGGGACACCTACGAGCAGTACTTC,CSARDTYEQYF
TRBV11-1,once,TRBJ1-4,.,TGTGCCAGCAGCGCAACAGGCCTGCCCAATGAAAAACTGTTTTTT,CASSATGLPNEKLFF
TRBV7-8,few,TRBJ1-1,.,TGTGCCAGCAGCTTAGTTGCGACAGTCGGCGTGAACACTGAAGCTTTCTTT,CASSLVATVGVNTEAFF
TRBV7-3,once,TRBJ2-1,TRBD2,TGTGCCAGCAGCTTAAGGGGTCTAGCGGGAGGGAGCTCCTACAATGAGCAGTTCTTC,CASSLRGLAGGSSYNEQFF
TRBV28,.,TRBJ2-5,.,TGTGCCAGCAGGGGGTATTCAGGGGCCCTTGAGACCCAGTACTTC,CASRGYSGALETQYF
TRBV4-2,.,TRBJ2-3,TRBD1,TGTGCCAGCAGCCAAGAAGGGGGACAGCCATACACAGATACGCAGTATTTT,CASSQEGGQPYTDTQYF
TRBV28,.,TRBJ2-4,TRBD2,TGTGCCAGCAGTCGGGGAGGGCTACTAGCCAAAAACATTCAGTACTTC,CASSRGGLLAKNIQYF
TRBV13,.,TRBJ2-1,TRBD2,TGTGCCAGCAGCCCGGGACTAGCGGGAGGGCTTTTATACAATGAGCAGTTCTTC,CASSPGLAGGLLYNEQFF
TRBV11-3,.,TRBJ1-2,TRBD1,TGTGCCAGCAGCCAAGGGACAGGAGATCGCTATGGCTACACCTTC,CASSQGTGDRYGYTF
TRBV23-1,.,TRBJ1-6,TRBD1,TGCGCCAGCAGTCACCAAGGACAGGGGCTCCTCCACTTT,CASSHQGQGLLHF
TRBV6-4,.,TRBJ2-3,TRBD2,TGTGCCAGCAGTGACTCTAGCGGGGGCACAGATACGCAGTATTTT,CASSDSSGGTDTQYF
TRBV4-2,.,TRBJ2-7,TRBD1,TGTGCCAGCAGCCAAGGTCGGCGAACAGGGGGCTCCTACGAGCAGTACTTC,CASSQGRRTGGSYEQYF
TRBV6-6,.,TRBJ2-7,.,TGTGCCAGCAGTTCCCTCTCTTACGAGCAGTACTTC,CASSSLSYEQYF
TRBV2,once,TRBJ1-4,.,TGTGCCAGCAGTGACCGGGGGTTGGATGAAAAACTGTTTTTT,CASSDRGLDEKLFF
TRBV9,once,TRBJ1-2,.,TGTGCCAGCAGCAGGGACTCTAATAACTATGGCTACACCTTC,CASSRDSNNYGYTF
TRBV10-1,.,TRBJ2-5,.,TGCGCCAGCAGTGAGGGGGCACGAGAGACCCAGTACTTC,CASSEGARETQYF